The 18 T cell receptor beta chains presented below share a single source sample, sequenced in a study of T-cell memory formation after mild COVID-19. TCRdb independently ran MiXCR on the 5' RACE reads; one entry per CDR3 protein. In the table there are about 290,000 distinct CDR3 sequences, roughly 15% of which are singletons. Sequenced: PBMCs or a T cell subset sorted from them (not recorded which). These receptor sequences come from a man aged 18 to 29 who had mild COVID-19 (a few samples of this study predate the infection). Cell type and time point are not known.

The V gene is TRBV4-3, the J gene TRBJ1-1, with TRBD1 identical over 7 bases. With 0 bases clipped from V and 2 bases from J, the junction kept 9 bases outside the gene matches. The CDR3 covers 17 residues. Germline V lookup: CDR1 LGHNA, CDR2 YSLEER. CDR3 loop: CASSQEPSTGDNTEAFF. In DNA, the CDR3 is TGCGCCAGCAGCCAAGAGCCCTCAACAGGGGACAACACTGAAGCTTTCTTT.

This clonotype was seen a handful of times. The rearrangement joins TRBV7-9 to TRBJ1-2, with 11 bases lining up with TRBD1. CDR1 and CDR2 (germline): SEHNR, FQNEAQ (reference sequence). V gave up 5 bases and J gave up 4 bases; unmatched junction bases: 6. This CDR3 is 15 amino acids long. The CDR3 is CASSATGTGGYGYTF. CDR3 nucleotides: TGTGCCAGCAGCGCTACCGGGACAGGGGGCTATGGCTACACCTTC.

CDR3: CASSQTTQGNTEAFF. CDR3 nucleotide sequence: TGCGCCAGCAGCCAAACTACCCAGGGGAATACTGAAGCTTTCTTT. The chain joins TRBV4-1 to TRBJ1-1; perhaps TRBD1 as D (6 bases). This CDR3 is built from 15 residues. The germline V and J ends were trimmed by 2 bases and 5 bases, with 15 bases remaining between them. CDR1 and CDR2 (germline): MGHRA, YSYEKL.

This clonotype was seen a few times. V and J are TRBV28 and TRBJ2-7; D is possibly TRBD2 (6 bases). V lost 5 bases and J lost 3, with 14 bases in between. CDR1 is MDHEN, CDR2 SYDVKM, per germline. The CDR3 contains 14 residues. The CDR3 DNA is TGTGCCAGCAGTGCATCGGGGGTTGGCTACGAGCAGTACGTC. Amino acids: CASSASGVGYEQYV.

The chain has TRBV11-2 and TRBJ2-1, with 7 bases aligning to TRBD2. This CDR3 contains 13 residues. J was trimmed by 9 bases and V by 6 bases; bases with no gene match: 8. Germline V gene sequence: CDR1 SGHAT, CDR2 FQNNGV. The CDR3 spells CASSYKAGSEQFF. CDR3 bases: TGTGCCAGCAGTTACAAAGCGGGGTCTGAGCAGTTCTTC. The entire variable domain, with the rest obtained from reference TRBV11-2 and TRBJ2-1, is as follows: EAGVAQSPRYKIIEKRQSVAFWCNPISGHATLYWYQQILGQGPKLLIQFQNNGVVDDSQLPKDRFSAERLKGVDSTLKIQPAKLEDSAVYLCASSYKAGSEQFFGPGTRLTVL.

This clonotype was found a few times. The chain joins TRBV10-1 to TRBJ2-1; weak D call: TRBD2 (5 bases). CDR1 and CDR2 (germline): WNHNN, SYGVQD (reference sequence). V lost 2 bases and J 10 bases, leaving 12 bases between the germline ends. This CDR3 spans 13 amino acids. CDR3 nucleotides: TGCGCCAGCAGTGAGCCCGGACTGTGGGAGCAGTTCTTC. This sequence encodes CASSEPGLWEQFF.

This clonotype was recorded a few times. The rearrangement joins TRBV27 to TRBJ2-3, with 9 bases identical to TRBD2. The CDR3 covers 13 residues. The germline gives CDR1 MNHEY, CDR2 SMNVEV (reference sequence). Trimming removed 2 bases from V and 10 bases from J; junction bases left unmatched: 4. The CDR3 reads CASSLGGGGAQYF. The CDR3 DNA follows: TGTGCCAGCAGTTTAGGTGGCGGGGGGGCGCAGTATTTT.

This clonotype was counted at least ten times. The chain is built from TRBV29-1 and TRBJ1-1; possibly TRBD1 for D (5 bases). V gave up 6 bases and J gave up 4 bases, with 12 bases separating them. This CDR3 contains 12 residues. In germline, CDR1 is SQVTM, CDR2 ANQGSEA. The CDR3 region is CSVAHGGTEAFF. In DNA, the CDR3 is TGCAGCGTCGCCCATGGGGGCACTGAAGCTTTCTTT.

This clonotype showed up just a few times. The rearrangement links TRBV10-3 to TRBJ2-1; possibly TRBD1 or TRBD2 for D (7 bases each). Germline loops: CDR1 ENHRY, CDR2 SYGVKD. The CDR3 totals 13 residues. V gave up 4 bases and J gave up 8 bases, with 12 bases separating them. The CDR3 sequence is CAISVRGGDEQFF. CDR3 nucleotide sequence: TGTGCCATCAGTGTCAGGGGGGGGGATGAGCAGTTCTTC.

This clonotype came up a few times. The J gene is TRBJ2-2, the V gene TRBV12-3 or TRBV12-4, with 7 bases lining up with TRBD2. The CDR3 has 16 amino acids. Germline trimming cut 6 bases from V and 0 bases from J; bases unmatched to any gene: 7. In DNA, the CDR3 is TGTGCCAGCAGCCCCATGGCGGGGGCGAACACCGGGGAGCTGTTTTTT. Its protein is CASSPMAGANTGELFF.

This clonotype was recorded a few times. V usage is TRBV24-1 and J usage is TRBJ1-3; D uncertain. The germline V gene encodes CDR1 KGHDR and CDR2 SFDVKD. Deletions cut 5 bases from V and 3 bases from J, with 1 base between. The CDR3 covers 11 residues. CDR3 sequence (DNA): TGTGCCACCAGTGTTGGAAACACCATATATTTT. Translating gives CATSVGNTIYF.

The chain recombines TRBV5-5 with TRBJ1-5; weak D call: TRBD1 (5 bases). CDR3 length equals 16 residues. Trimming took 3 bases from V and 2 from J, leaving 15 bases between them. CDR1 and CDR2 (germline): SGHKS, YYEKEE (reference sequence). The CDR3 loop reads CASSSGWGDRNQPQHF. For the CDR3, the DNA is TGTGCCAGCAGCTCCGGGTGGGGGGATCGCAATCAGCCCCAGCATTTT.

This clonotype was seen more than once but under ten times. The V gene is TRBV7-3, the J gene TRBJ1-1, with D hard to call. V gave up 8 bases and J gave up 4 bases, with 14 bases separating them. The germline CDR1 and CDR2 sequences are SGHTA and FQGTGA. The CDR3 loop spans 13 amino acids. The CDR3 loop is CASGVGPATEAFF. The CDR3 DNA follows: TGTGCCAGCGGGGTCGGACCTGCCACTGAAGCTTTCTTT.

In its sample, this clonotype was seen many times. The CDR3 nucleotides are TGTGCCAGCAGCACCCTAGCTCCCGGGACGGGTGAGCAGTTCTTC. Protein: CASSTLAPGTGEQFF. The V call is TRBV7-2, the J call TRBJ2-1; TRBD1 or TRBD2 may be the D gene (5 bases each). V lost 5 bases and J lost 9, with 20 bases in between. CDR1 and CDR2 (germline): SGHTA, FQGNSA. This CDR3 has 15 amino acids.

V and J are TRBV6-6 and TRBJ2-4; D perhaps matches TRBD1 (5 bases). Trimming cost V 3 bases and J 0 bases, with 6 bases left between them. CDR1 is MNHNY, CDR2 SVGAGI, per germline (reference sequence). The CDR3 has 14 residues. CDR3 DNA sequence: TGTGCCAGCAGTTATCAGGGAGCCAAAAACATTCAGTACTTC. Translation: CASSYQGAKNIQYF.

The chain employs TRBV12-3 or TRBV12-4 and TRBJ2-1; unclear D gene. The CDR3 spans 12 residues. V was trimmed by 6 bases and J by 6 bases, leaving 9 bases between them. CDR3 sequence (DNA): TGTGCCAGCAGCCAGGACGTCAATGAGCAGTTCTTC. It codes for CASSQDVNEQFF.

Worth noting for this clonotype: The junction and the germline gene differ at one end; a read error may be behind it. This chain uses TRBV7-9 with TRBJ2-1; possible D gene TRBD2, 6 bases. The germline CDR1 and CDR2 sequences are SEHNR and FQNEAQ (reference sequence). This CDR3 has 14 amino acids. DNA for the CDR3: TGTGCCAGCAGCGTGCGGGACTCCTACAATGAGCAGTTTTTC. It translates to CASSVRDSYNEQFF.

This clonotype came up many times. This rearrangement joins TRBV7-2 to TRBJ2-3; D not resolved. Trimming removed 5 bases from V and 4 bases from J, with 7 bases in between. The CDR3 extends over 12 amino acids. In germline, CDR1 is SGHTA, CDR2 FQGNSA. The CDR3 protein is CASSPRADTQYF. CDR3 nucleotide sequence: TGTGCCAGCAGCCCCCGGGCAGATACGCAGTATTTT.